Sequencing of this T cell receptor beta chain was carried out in a study of cytomegalovirus exposure and HLA in healthy donors (dated by TCRdb to the late 2010s). For the wider study: An earlier analysis of approximately 640 of the donors reported approximately 300 Gb of sequence data and some 100 million unique TCR beta sequences from roughly 200 million T cells. The genetic ancestry cluster associated with self-reported Caucasian donors included 65% to 90% of the 350 to 500 genotyped donors. All discovery cohort repertoires had been generated using a single sequencing platform. A later analysis re-examined previously published TCR beta repertoires from over 500 donors and added high-resolution HLA genotyping to investigate patterns of TCR occurrence. Class I and class II HLA loci were covered by the typing at four-digit resolution. Because of strong linkage in the cohort, roughly five DR-DQ haplotypes were treated as single units for association and clustering. Besides the first cohort of about 730 subjects, a separate validation cohort made up of 120 different subjects was used. Donor age, sex, ethnicity and CMV serostatus were collected together with the repertoire data. The study aimed to test whether cataloging public T cell receptors could reveal signatures of past pathogen exposure. Among a few hundred genotyped donors of the cohort, an average of approximately 250,000 unique TCR beta nucleotide sequences were sequenced per donor, roughly 20% of them non-productive. Roughly 320 gigabases of sequencing data and 70 million to 100 million unique TCR sequences made up an early release that covered approximately 650 HLA-typed donors. The number of typed donors differed by locus: about 620-630 for A, B, C, DRB1 and DQB1; some 500 for DQA1; over 600 for DPA1; and some 450 for DPB1. Using immunosequencing, the study profiled T cell repertoires from some 670 subjects and related those repertoires to cytomegalovirus serostatus. The later analysis used no new phenotypic data to find candidate immune exposures, relying instead on TCR beta sequences and their occurrence across donors. An earlier analysis of 587 of the donors used high-throughput TCR beta sequencing to judge whether each TCR beta V gene segment behaved as functional or pseudogenic. High-throughput TCR immunosequencing, statistical association of individual TCRs with disease status, and machine learning were combined to predict cytomegalovirus infection status. Genome-wide SNP genotypes for about 55% of the roughly 670 donors were used in a later genetic analysis, which treated that subset as a discovery cohort. Study-level results and caveats: Linkage disequilibrium might explain the correlated functional status among segregating V segments, but an unknown experimental factor could not be excluded. About 17 rarely observed V segments, including chromosome 9 orphons, were excluded from the earlier analysis of 550 to 700 of the donors because counts were too low. Immune exposure information for the cohort was limited to CMV serostatus. When HLA alleles, especially DR and DQ, strongly co-occurred, TCR associations were difficult to assign to individual alleles. In a later analysis, some 17,000 TCR beta sequences were associated with specific HLA alleles at a false discovery rate of 0.05. HLA typing was unavailable for some donors at each locus, so association tests used only the typed subset. A cluster of highly shared sequence variants was judged likely to be a technical artifact of the sequencing pipeline. In the study, about 150 TCR beta chains were listed as associated with cytomegalovirus. The 87-base-pair reads could not distinguish some IMGT-functional V segments, including TRBV6-2 and TRBV6-3, so those segments were excluded. A later analysis reported that several top co-occurrence clusters appeared linked to parvovirus B19, influenza, CMV and Epstein-Barr virus. A further reported finding was that TCR beta sequences accurately predicted the HLA-A and HLA-B alleles for most subjects in the first cohort. A few of the identified cytomegalovirus-associated TCR beta chains were confirmed in vitro to be specific for cytomegalovirus antigens. Compared with equally common non-associated chains, HLA-associated TCR beta chains in a later analysis were more clonally expanded and had lower generation probabilities. Compared with the 666-donor mean, donors in an Asian-associated ancestry cluster had fewer N-insertions in productive TCRs, according to a later genetic analysis. The classifier was reported to diagnose cytomegalovirus status with high specificity and sensitivity in both the original cohort and the validation cohort. In a later analysis, the rate of TCR association differed among HLA loci, with DRB1 alleles having the most associated TCRs and HLA-C alleles having the fewest. The presence/absence analyses assumed that sequencing depth was roughly uniform across donors, and that assumption may not be true. The cohort was sequenced for TCR beta chains only, and without alpha or paired-chain data the features that could be detected were limited. In a later analysis, most CMV-associated TCR beta chains were found to appear HLA-restricted, with HLA associations seemingly driven largely by CMV exposure. The authors suggested that the approach could potentially be generalized to other disease states and immunological phenotypes. An earlier analysis of approximately 500 of the donors showed that most TCR beta V segments appeared in productive rearrangements either about 87% or about 30% of the time, which broadly matched IMGT annotations. While some public TCRs were present in many individuals, most TCR sequences turned up only very rarely across donors. A later genetic analysis associated a missense DCLRE1C variant with V-gene and J-gene trimming of TCR beta chains, and an independent cohort replicated the association.

Including cysteine and phenylalanine, the CDR3 has 14 amino acids. CDR3 DNA only is kept here, 42 bases in frame from base 1. V is reduced by 0 bases and J by 5 bases, leaving a spacing of 10 bases between them. According to the germline V gene (reference sequence), CDR1 reads SEHNR and CDR2 reads FQNEAQ. The library was produced with the immunoSEQ multiplex PCR assay. For the multiplex PCR, a mixture combining 60 forward primers for TCR Vbeta segments and 13 reverse primers for TCR Jbeta segments was used. The CDR3 region of rearranged TCR beta genes was amplified from genomic DNA with a multiplex PCR assay. On the Illumina HiSeq System, the amplified TCR beta libraries were sequenced as 87-base-pair reads. For the original study's pipeline: In a later analysis, about 80 million unique TCR beta chains were counted across the approximately 640 repertoires, and roughly 11 million of these chains were shared by at least two donors. A nearest-neighbor algorithm error-corrected the raw reads and collapsed the reads into unique sequences, merging closely related sequences to remove PCR and sequencing errors. V, D and J gene segments were assigned by aligning CDR3 sequences to IMGT reference sequences. For a sequence to be retained, at least a six-nucleotide match to both a V gene segment and a J gene segment was required. Rearrangements were classified as productive when the CDR3 lacked stop codons and remained in frame with V and J, and all other rearrangements were classified as non-productive. CDR3 was defined by IMGT convention, running from the second conserved V-encoded cysteine to the conserved J-encoded phenylalanine. The earlier analysis of about 500 of the donors excluded sequences that lacked an unambiguous match to a single V gene segment. In an earlier analysis of approximately 560 of the donors, a V segment was called functional when productive rearrangements were above 56.7%, and segregating when the standard deviation between donors exceeded 5%. To diagnose cytomegalovirus status from the catalog of TCR beta chain sequences, a statistical classification framework was built. In a later analysis, TCR nucleotide sequences were compared against IMGT/GENE-DB human TR gene sequences so that V and J genes could be assigned. The TCRdist pipeline was used in a later analysis to assign CDR3 sequences and most-parsimonious VDJ recombination scenarios. In a later analysis, each TCR beta chain was defined by its CDR3 amino acid sequence together with its V-gene family, and reads without a unique V-gene family were excluded. A later analysis removed several hundred highly shared, low-generation-probability nucleotide sequences to deal with suspected cross-contamination and a sequencing artifact. For each public chain, a later analysis derived a clonal expansion index from normalized ranks of inferred template counts within each repertoire. In a later analysis, generation probabilities were computed using a VDJ recombination model fitted to out-of-frame rearrangements, and the results were checked against IGoR. Hypergeometric tests were used in a later analysis to score TCR-TCR, TCR-HLA and TCR-CMV co-occurrence, with a repertoire-size bias correction applied to the TCR pairs. In a later analysis, false discovery rates were estimated by permuting HLA or CMV assignments 20 times. A later analysis grouped co-occurring TCRs with DBSCAN, adding TCRdist sequence similarity when clustering within HLA-allele-positive subsets. Repertoires with fewer than 30,000 or more than 120,000 public chains were left out of co-occurrence clustering, as were about five repertoires with anomalous nucleotide sharing. TCRdb limited this immuneACCESS table to in-frame rearrangements with V and J called. A share of clones is missing; checked studies link under half to unresolved V genes, and the rest is unexplained. V and J calls and clone size are given by that table; D and trimming were obtained from the DNA. For this sample there are around 140,000 clones; approximately 77% appear just once. 1.1% to 1.5% of the sample goes to the ten largest clones.

The cohort consisted of hundreds of healthy bone marrow donors. At the time of sampling, all cohort members were nominally healthy, though unrecorded immune exposures were likely present. The donor tested CMV seronegative, placing the donor among the roughly 400 seronegative members of the cohort. Each donor provided a peripheral blood sample, and peripheral blood mononuclear cells were used for TCR beta sequencing. Genomic DNA was extracted from the blood cell samples with the Qiagen DNeasy Blood Extraction Kit. A note on this clone: Its antigen target is currently unknown. No much larger clone exists at a distance of one base, and base qualities are not known.

The chain is encoded by TRBV7-9 joined to TRBJ1-2; a confident D gene designation cannot be given. Sequencing was performed on PBMCs. The TCR originated in a woman between 35 and 50 years old in good health and CMV-seronegative. The nucleotide sequence reads as follows: TGTGCCAGCAGCTTAGCGCTATCCCCTTATGGCTACACCTTC. It specifies CASSLALSPYGYTF.